This TCR beta chain emerged from a study of shared clonotypes between healthy human individuals. Across the study: Aged between 18 and 49, the donors were a couple of women and a few men.

Donors were healthy HIV-negative adults without recent acute infections or vaccinations. Study outcomes and limitations: Sampling involved blood alone; tissue repertoires likely differ.

In this sample, this clone turned up a few times. Its cognate antigen is unknown. Trimming stripped 7 bases from V and 6 bases from J, with 15 bases between. The CDR3 is 13 amino acids. The V gene's germline CDR1 is SGHDN and CDR2 FVKESK. Data came from immunoSEQ multiplex PCR; TCRdb stores just in-frame clones and leaves some out. Altogether about 2.5 million clones are present, just under 95% being singletons, with the ten largest covering around 0.38%. The TCR originated in a man aged 18-30 years in good health. Some clones in this sample may be carry-over from other donors' samples. Sequencing used naive CD4+ T cells from PBMCs. The sample's subset: CD45RA+ positively selected. The chain is built from TRBV14 and TRBJ1-1, with a possible D match to TRBD1 (5 bases). The CDR3 nucleotides are TGTGCCAGCACCTCAGTTAGGGGATCTGAAGCTTTCTTT. Amino acid sequence: CASTSVRGSEAFF.